These 9 T cell receptor beta chains originate from one sample sequenced in a study of T cells in Graves' hyperthyroidism and ophthalmopathy. RNA transcripts provided the source from which TCR beta CDR3 regions were amplified. TCR CDR3 regions were first amplified by RT-PCR with HTBI primers. TCRdb re-called the multiplex PCR reads through MiXCR, storing one row per CDR3 protein. The table lists about 840,000 distinct CDR3 sequences, approximately 40% of them singletons. Input material: blood. The receptor set was obtained from a young man with Graves' hyperthyroidism.

This clonotype was observed a handful of times. V and J are TRBV7-2 and TRBJ2-7; TRBD2 matches 10 bases. The CDR3 sequence is 16 residues long. J gave up 0 bases and V 6 bases, and 8 bases lay outside the gene matches. From germline, CDR1 is SGHTA and CDR2 FQGNSA. CDR3 DNA: TGTGCCAGCAGGCCGGGACTAGCGCAACACTCCTACGAGCAGTACTTC. Amino acids: CASRPGLAQHSYEQYF.

This chain uses TRBV19 with TRBJ1-2, with D perhaps matching TRBD1 (5 bases). CDR1 LNHDA and CDR2 SQIVND come from the germline V gene (reference sequence). Trimming shortened V by 9 bases and J by 3 bases, and 20 bases separated the two germline ends. This CDR3 has 15 residues. CDR3 sequence: CASSHGQGYDYGYTF. Written as DNA, the CDR3 is TGTGCCAGCAGCCATGGGCAGGGTTATGACTATGGCTACACCTTC.

This clonotype was found a few times. The V gene is TRBV7-9, the J gene TRBJ1-2; D remains unclear. Trimming removed 9 bases from V and 4 bases from J, with 24 bases in between. Germline V gene data show CDR1 as SEHNR and CDR2 as FQNEAQ (reference sequence). The CDR3 sequence is 16 residues long. In nucleotides, the CDR3 is TGTGCCAGTATCTGGGCGGCGGCGGGCCATACCTATGGCTACACCTTC. This gives the protein CASIWAAAGHTYGYTF.

This clonotype was observed many times. The rearrangement links TRBV12-3 or TRBV12-4 to TRBJ1-6, with 8 bases aligning to TRBD1. The V and J ends lost 5 bases and 8 bases, in that order; junction bases with no gene match: 5. The CDR3 covers 14 residues. CDR3 DNA: TGTGCCAGCAGTCGGACAGGGCAGGATTCACCCCTCCACTTT. Its translation: CASSRTGQDSPLHF.

CDR3: CASSHIKRTDQETQYF. CDR3 sequence (DNA): TGTGCCAGCAGTCATATCAAGCGGACAGACCAAGAGACCCAGTACTTC. This chain joins TRBV12-3 or TRBV12-4 and TRBJ2-5; a weak D match, TRBD1 (6 bases). V was trimmed by 5 bases and J by 0 bases, leaving 16 bases between them. The CDR3 consists of 16 residues.

The chain employs TRBV19 and TRBJ2-7, with 7 nucleotides matching TRBD2. The germline CDR1 and CDR2 sequences are LNHDA and SQIVND (reference sequence). V lost 3 bases, J lost 6 bases, and 8 bases stayed unmatched. The CDR3 is 14 residues long. The DNA for the CDR3 is TGTGCCAGTAGTATCATCTTGTCGGGGGGCGAGCAGTACTTC. This codes for CASSIILSGGEQYF.

This clonotype was found many times. The chain carries TRBV29-1 and TRBJ1-2, with 12 positions matching TRBD1. V dropped 6 bases and J dropped 6; count of bases not matched to a gene: 8. This CDR3 has 14 residues. CDR1 SQVTM and CDR2 ANQGSEA come from the germline V gene. In DNA form, the CDR3 reads TGCAGCGTCGTTGGGACAGGGGGCGCGGATGGCTACACCTTC. This gives the protein CSVVGTGGADGYTF.

This clonotype was detected many times. The chain combines TRBV15 with TRBJ2-2; no clear D gene. V lost 0 bases to trimming and J lost 4 bases, with 12 bases between them. The CDR3 runs 16 residues. Germline assignment: CDR1 LNHNV and CDR2 YYDKDF (reference sequence). CDR3 nucleotides: TGTGCCACCAGCAGAGACACCGTCAGGTTCACCGGGGAGCTGTTTTTT. Protein: CATSRDTVRFTGELFF.

The chain uses TRBV12-3 or TRBV12-4 and TRBJ2-5; TRBD2 matches at 9 bases. Trimming cost V 7 bases and J 5 bases; bases outside gene matches: 17. CDR3 size: 17 residues. CDR3 amino acids: CASTDTKTSGIAETQYF. The CDR3 bases are TGTGCCAGCACAGATACAAAGACTAGCGGAATCGCCGAGACCCAGTACTTC.